This T cell receptor (beta chain) was sequenced for a study of identical twins. The CDR3 covers 16 residues. Trimming cost V 6 bases and J 4 bases, with 21 bases left between them. TCRdb analysed the 5' RACE reads with MiXCR anew, one entry per CDR3 protein. The table records about 470,000 distinct CDR3 sequences, more than 20% of them present only once. This clonotype has only a few counts. These data were likewise used in another study, on T cells expressing NK-cell markers. That source notes: The authors derived TCR beta repertoires from sorted CD3+CD56+NKG2C+, CD3+CD56+NKG2C- and CD3+CD56-NKG2C+ T cells.

V gene TRBV12-3 or TRBV12-4 combines with J gene TRBJ1-1; maybe TRBD1 (5 bases). The receptor's source is a woman under 30 in good health. Sample: CD4+ T cells sorted from blood. CDR3 in DNA: TGTGCCAGCAGCACTTCCTTCGGAGGGGCCGGCACTGAAGCTTTCTTT. Amino acids: CASSTSFGGAGTEAFF.